Described below is a single T cell receptor beta chain sequence and its context. Its antigen is unknown. No base quality information exists; no much larger clone differs at one position. The data were obtained in a study of CD8 T cells in ankylosing spondylitis (TCRdb year 2017). With respect to the entire study: The study profiled T cell receptor beta repertoires in healthy donors and ankylosing spondylitis patients to find disease-linked TCR variants. The whole study cohort included 95 to 130 healthy donors and 25 ankylosing spondylitis patients. Peripheral blood was sampled, and synovial fluid was additionally collected from ankylosing spondylitis patients.

Results and caveats for the whole study, not just this receptor: Blood from ankylosing spondylitis patients appeared to be characterized by a TCR beta motif composed of about eight highly homologous amino acid variants. Some TCR beta motif variants had previously been reported in synovial fluid and blood of reactive arthritis patients, which suggested common disease-initiation mechanisms. The disease-linked clones were reported to be significantly enriched in matched synovial fluid samples from ankylosing spondylitis patients. A CD8+ phenotype was shown by the disease-linked clones, which were found at relatively low frequencies in peripheral blood.

The run used an Illumina HiSeq 2500. Quantitative 5'-RACE with molecular barcodes was used to prepare TCR beta libraries. Concerning the study's data processing: A new computational method, built on a probabilistic model of VDJ rearrangement, was used to identify disease-linked TCR variants. TCRdb ran its own pipeline on the public reads, namely fastp trimming at Q25 and MiXCR clone calling, and kept in-frame beta chains. Each CDR3 protein appears once, grouped with its most common genes and DNA. The V and J calls follow TCRdb's processing rather than the paper's. The sample data list a few hundred thousand distinct CDR3 sequences, and about 20% of these were observed just once. The ten largest account for 15% to 20% of the sample. The germline V gene supplies CDR1 LGHNA and CDR2 YSLEER. From cysteine to phenylalanine, the CDR3 is 14 amino acids long. Only the CDR3 portion is preserved as DNA: 42 bases, with reading frame beginning at the first base. The V and J ends are trimmed by 1 base and 6 bases, leaving 12 bases between them.

Source material: blood, either unsorted or a sorted T cell fraction (not recorded which). The chain is encoded by TRBV4-3 joined to TRBJ1-1; confidence is insufficient to name the D gene. The TCR sequence derives from a male donor with ankylosing spondylitis. In nucleotide form, the sequence is TGCGCCAGCAGCCAAGGAATCAGTTACGCTGAAGCTTTCTTT. Its coded protein is CASSQGISYAEAFF.